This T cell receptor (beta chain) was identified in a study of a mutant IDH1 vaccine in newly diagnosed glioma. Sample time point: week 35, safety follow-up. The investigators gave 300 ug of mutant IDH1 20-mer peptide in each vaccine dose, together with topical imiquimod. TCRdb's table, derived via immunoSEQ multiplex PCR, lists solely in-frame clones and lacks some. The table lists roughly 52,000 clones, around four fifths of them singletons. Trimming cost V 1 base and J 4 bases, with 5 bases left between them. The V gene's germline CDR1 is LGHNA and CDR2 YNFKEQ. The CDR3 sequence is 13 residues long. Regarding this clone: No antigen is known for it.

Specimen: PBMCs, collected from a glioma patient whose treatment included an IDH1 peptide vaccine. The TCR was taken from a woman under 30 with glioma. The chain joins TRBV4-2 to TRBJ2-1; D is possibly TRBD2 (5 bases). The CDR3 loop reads CASSQGEYNEQFF. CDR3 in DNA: TGTGCCAGCAGCCAAGGGGAGTACAATGAGCAGTTCTTC.